What follows describes a single T cell receptor beta chain. As yet, its antigen is unknown. In the same sample, other DNA sequences code for this CDR3. The sample is drawn from a study of shared clonotypes between healthy human individuals. The study's findings and limits: Relative to memory subsets, naive subsets generally showed larger estimated richness.

V was pared by 2 bases and J by 1 base, with 1 base of the junction left unmatched. This CDR3 is 14 amino acids long. The germline gives CDR1 SGHKS, CDR2 YYEKEE (reference sequence). Assay: immunoSEQ multiplex PCR; the TCRdb copy retains only in-frame clones and omits some. The sample shows about 1 million clones, about 80% of them seen only once. Sequencing was done on a sample of memory CD4+ T cells sorted from blood. This sample's subset: CD45RA-negative fraction. This chain uses TRBV5-5 with TRBJ2-5; 8 nucleotides match TRBD2. This TCR came from a man aged 18 to 30 in good health. CDR3 in amino acids: CASSLAGVQETQYF. CDR3 in DNA: TGTGCCAGCAGCTTAGCGGGAGTCCAAGAGACCCAGTACTTC.